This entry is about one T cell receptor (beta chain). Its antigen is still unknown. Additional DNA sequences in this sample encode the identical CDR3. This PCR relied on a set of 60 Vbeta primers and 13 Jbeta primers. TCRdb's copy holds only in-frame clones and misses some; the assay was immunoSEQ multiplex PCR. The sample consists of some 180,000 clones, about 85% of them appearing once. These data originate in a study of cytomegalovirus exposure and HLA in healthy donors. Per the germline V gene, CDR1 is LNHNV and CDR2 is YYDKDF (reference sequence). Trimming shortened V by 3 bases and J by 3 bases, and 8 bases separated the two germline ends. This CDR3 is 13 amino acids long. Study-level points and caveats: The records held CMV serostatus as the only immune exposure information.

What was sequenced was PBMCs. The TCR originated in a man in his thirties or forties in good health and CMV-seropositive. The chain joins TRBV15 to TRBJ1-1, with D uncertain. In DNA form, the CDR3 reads TGTGCCACCAGCAGGGGCGGGGACACTGAAGCTTTCTTT. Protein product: CATSRGGDTEAFF.